The 32 T cell receptor beta chains presented below share a single source sample, sequenced in a study of read filtering for tumor transcriptome and immune sequencing. The library was built from about 400 ng RNA with molecular barcoded adaptors for alpha/delta and beta/gamma chains. MiXCR was run by TCRdb on the reads, yielding one entry per CDR3 protein. The sample includes 85,000 or so distinct CDR3 sequences, 9% to 15% of them seen just once. The material sequenced was a population of CD138-negative cells sorted from bone marrow. All receptors derive from a donor over 35 with multiple myeloma.

Details on this clonotype: Compared with germline, one end of the junction differs, possibly owing to a read error. The V gene is TRBV28, the J gene TRBJ2-7; the match to TRBD2 covers 8 bases. This CDR3 region has 15 residues. Germline V gene data show CDR1 as MDHEN and CDR2 as SYDVKM. DNA for the CDR3: TGTGCCGGCAGTACAAGCGGGGGCTATAGCCGAGAGCAGTACTTC. Residues: CAGSTSGGYSREQYF.

This clonotype was found many times. This chain connects TRBV23-1 to TRBJ2-1, with 10 bases matching TRBD2. TRBV23-1 is an ORF for which the function is uncertain. The V segment lost 6 bases and the J segment 8 bases; nucleotides outside the gene matches: 7. The CDR3 contains 14 residues. As DNA, the CDR3 is TGCGCCAGCAGGGTCCTAGCGGGAGAGGATGAGCAGTTCTTC. It yields the protein CASRVLAGEDEQFF.

This chain uses TRBV12-3 or TRBV12-4 with TRBJ1-2; 12 bases map to TRBD1. With V trimmed by 6 bases and J by 8 bases, 10 bases remained unmatched. The CDR3 runs to 15 residues. Here the CDR3 reads CASRGQGAEKKGYTF. For the CDR3, the DNA is TGTGCCAGCAGGGGACAGGGGGCCGAGAAGAAAGGCTACACCTTC.

This clonotype was counted ten times or more. The chain has TRBV10-3 and TRBJ2-7; D is ambiguous. The CDR3 runs to 12 residues. V lost 5 bases, J lost 1 base, and 6 bases lay in between. Germline V gene data show CDR1 as ENHRY and CDR2 as SYGVKD. The CDR3 sequence: CAISLSSYEQYF. As DNA, the CDR3 is TGTGCCATCAGTCTCAGTTCCTACGAGCAGTACTTC.

There are many counts of this clonotype. The V gene is TRBV2, the J gene TRBJ2-7, with 8 bases that match TRBD2. Germline values: CDR1 SNHLY, CDR2 FYNNEI. CDR3 length: 14 amino acids. V was pared by 5 bases and J by 4 bases, with 7 bases of the junction left unmatched. CDR3 nucleotides: TGTGCCAGCAGTCCCAGCGGGAGAGGGTACGAGCAGTACTTC. It codes for CASSPSGRGYEQYF.

This clonotype was found many times. The chain carries TRBV14 and TRBJ1-5; D remains ambiguous. This CDR3 is 14 amino acids long. Germline V lookup: CDR1 SGHDN, CDR2 FVKESK. V was trimmed by 5 bases and J by 7 bases, leaving 15 bases between them. The CDR3 region has the DNA TGTGCCAGCAGCGAGATCGATTATGTCCAGCCCCAGCATTTT. This encodes CASSEIDYVQPQHF.

This clonotype occurred many times. This chain connects TRBV19 to TRBJ2-7; possibly TRBD2 for D (7 bases). V was clipped by 8 bases and J by 5 bases, with 19 bases between them. CDR1 is LNHDA, CDR2 SQIVND, per germline (reference sequence). This CDR3 is 14 amino acids long. CDR3 nucleotide sequence: TGTGCCAGTCGGCCCGAGGGGGGGTCGGACGAGCAGTACTTC. Translated, it gives CASRPEGGSDEQYF.

This clonotype was observed many times. The chain is built from TRBV5-1 and TRBJ2-1; the match to TRBD2 covers 10 bases. The CDR3 sequence is 19 residues long. CDR1 and CDR2 (germline): SGHRS, YFSETQ. The V gene end was trimmed by 0 bases and the J gene end by 6 bases; junction bases not matched to a gene: 15. The CDR3 region is CASSLEAAGGRYAANEQFF. The DNA for the CDR3 is TGCGCCAGCAGCTTGGAGGCAGCGGGAGGGCGTTATGCCGCCAATGAGCAGTTCTTC.

In this sample, this clonotype turned up many times. This chain joins TRBV20-1 and TRBJ2-1; D is unresolved. V was trimmed by 4 bases and J by 4 bases, leaving 5 bases between them. The CDR3 is 11 amino acids. Germline-derived CDR1 and CDR2 are DFQATT and SNEGSKA (reference sequence). The CDR3 sequence: CSANRYNEQFF. Written as DNA, the CDR3 is TGCAGTGCTAACCGGTACAATGAGCAGTTCTTC.

As concerns this clonotype: This could be a read error, since a much larger clone is one nucleotide away. This chain connects TRBV7-9 to TRBJ2-1; D unclear. The CDR3 is 18 residues long. Trimming stripped 3 bases from V and 5 bases from J, with 23 bases between. Germline assignment: CDR1 SEHNR and CDR2 FQNEAQ (reference sequence). The CDR3 nucleotides read TGTGCCAGCAGCTTGCAGAGCCCAGTGCCCCTTCTCGACAATGAGCAGTTCTTC. Translating it yields CASSLQSPVPLLDNEQFF.

To note about this clonotype: A much larger clone differs by one base, so this may be a read error. The chain uses TRBV7-4 and TRBJ2-5; D perhaps matches TRBD1 (7 bases). Germline CDR1 reads SGHVT; CDR2 reads SQSDAQ. V shed 1 base and J shed 7 bases, with 28 bases lying between them. The length of the CDR3 is 19 residues. The CDR3 nucleotides read TGTGCCAGCAGCTTAGGACGCAGACAGGGAGGAAAGGATTTAGGGACCCAGTACTTC. Its translation is CASSLGRRQGGKDLGTQYF.

Many counts were recorded for this clonotype. V and J are TRBV7-9 and TRBJ2-2; 7 nucleotides match TRBD1. V shed 4 bases, J shed 6 bases, and the junction held 8 bases outside the gene matches. The CDR3 loop spans 15 amino acids. The germline V gene encodes CDR1 SEHNR and CDR2 FQNEAQ (reference sequence). Here the CDR3 reads CASSSGQVQPGELFF. CDR3 DNA: TGTGCCAGCAGCTCTGGACAGGTCCAGCCCGGGGAGCTGTTTTTT.

At least ten counts were recorded for this clonotype. This chain uses TRBV18 with TRBJ2-3; 7 positions match TRBD1. There are 14 residues in the CDR3. Unmatched junction bases numbered 4, after V lost 3 bases and J lost 4 bases. Germline CDR1 reads KGHSH; CDR2 reads LQKENI. The CDR3 reads CASSPLRGPDTQYF. The CDR3 DNA is TGTGCCAGCTCACCCCTGAGGGGGCCAGATACGCAGTATTTT.

This clonotype was recorded many times. The chain combines TRBV5-6 with TRBJ1-2; 8 nucleotides align to TRBD1. The CDR3 length is 13 residues. Germline lookup yields CDR1 SGHDT and CDR2 YYEEEE. With V trimmed by 4 bases and J by 3 bases, 2 bases remained unmatched. CDR3 protein: CASSPDRDYGYTF. The CDR3 DNA reads as TGTGCCAGCAGCCCGGACAGGGACTATGGCTACACCTTC.

This clonotype appeared many times. V is TRBV7-9 and J is TRBJ2-1; 13 nucleotides agree with TRBD2. Germline assignment: CDR1 SEHNR and CDR2 FQNEAQ (reference sequence). CDR3 length: 16 residues. After removal of 5 bases from V and 8 bases from J, the junction contained 9 bases not matched to a gene. In nucleotides, the CDR3 is TGTGCCAGCAGCCTGTGGACTAGCGGGAGAAGCGATGAGCAGTTCTTC. This sequence encodes CASSLWTSGRSDEQFF.

Many counts were recorded for this clonotype. V is TRBV5-1 and J is TRBJ2-1; 12 positions match TRBD2. The germline V gene encodes CDR1 SGHRS and CDR2 YFSETQ. V was clipped by 2 bases and J by 6 bases; unmatched bases: 3. This CDR3 is built from 15 residues. This chain's CDR3 is CASSFQTSGGNEQFF. The CDR3 bases are TGCGCCAGCAGCTTCCAGACTAGCGGGGGCAATGAGCAGTTCTTC.

This clonotype appeared many times. The chain recombines TRBV20-1 with TRBJ1-4; D remains ambiguous. V gave up 3 bases and J gave up 8 bases, with 19 bases separating them. The CDR3 length is 15 residues. Germline CDR1 DFQATT, CDR2 SNEGSKA (reference sequence). CDR3 DNA: TGCAGTGCTAGGGGTACGAGCAAGGCTGACGAAAAACTGTTTTTT. Its protein product is CSARGTSKADEKLFF.

The sample holds many counts of this clonotype. This chain uses TRBV12-3 or TRBV12-4 with TRBJ2-2; no reliable D call. The CDR3 is 14 amino acids. V was pared by 6 bases and J by 7 bases, with 15 bases between. As DNA, the CDR3 is TGTGCCAGCAGCCCCAGGAACTTGGTCGGGGAGCTGTTTTTT. Translating gives CASSPRNLVGELFF.

This clonotype has at least ten counts. The chain joins TRBV7-9 to TRBJ1-2; 7 bases fit TRBD1. CDR1 and CDR2 (germline): SEHNR, FQNEAQ (reference sequence). With 5 bases clipped from V and 14 bases from J, the junction kept 14 bases outside the gene matches. This CDR3 is built from 13 residues. CDR3 DNA sequence: TGTGCCAGCAGCCGCGCCGGACAGGCGGGGGGGACCTTC. Residues: CASSRAGQAGGTF.

Ten or more counts support this clonotype. V usage is TRBV5-1 and J usage is TRBJ1-5; tentative D call: TRBD1 (5 bases). Germline V lookup: CDR1 SGHRS, CDR2 YFSETQ. The V end was cut by 4 bases, the J end by 7 bases, with 21 bases between. CDR3 length: 16 residues. The CDR3, as DNA: TGCGCCAGCAGCCCGGATGGACAAGATTTAGGCCAGCCCCAGCATTTT. Translating gives CASSPDGQDLGQPQHF.

This clonotype occurred a few times. It may be a read error: a sequence one base away is much more abundant. The chain couples TRBV7-9 to TRBJ2-2; D is undetermined. The CDR3 spans 12 residues. Germline V gene data show CDR1 as SEHNR and CDR2 as FQNEAQ (reference sequence). Trimming took 8 bases from V and 1 from J, leaving 5 bases between them. CDR3 coding DNA: TGTGCCAGCGGCCTGAACACCGGGGAGCTGTTTTTT. It yields the protein CASGLNTGELFF.

In this sample, this clonotype turned up many times. This may be a read error, as it is one base from a much larger clone. The chain uses TRBV6-5 and TRBJ1-4; TRBD1 matches at 8 bases. The germline V gene encodes CDR1 MNHEY and CDR2 SVGAGI. This CDR3 contains 14 residues. CDR3 sequence: CASSRTGSGEKRFF. The CDR3 region has the DNA TGTGCCAGCAGCCGGACAGGGTCGGGGGAAAAACGGTTTTTT.

This chain connects TRBV29-1 to TRBJ2-5, with D perhaps TRBD2 (6 bases). The V gene lost 4 bases and the J gene lost 2 bases, with 11 bases spanning the gap. The V gene's germline CDR1 is SQVTM and CDR2 ANQGSEA. CDR3 length: 13 amino acids. CDR3 protein: CSVAAGRQETQYF. CDR3 in DNA: TGCAGCGTTGCTGCGGGAAGGCAAGAGACCCAGTACTTC.

This clonotype was detected ten times or more. This sequence joins TRBV2 and TRBJ2-7; D possibly matches TRBD1 or TRBD2 (5 bases each). V was clipped by 8 bases and J by 4 bases, with 9 bases between them. CDR3 length: 11 amino acids. Germline V CDR1 and CDR2: SNHLY, FYNNEI. This chain's CDR3 is CASRGAYEQYF. CDR3 sequence (DNA): TGTGCCAGCCGGGGCGCGTACGAGCAGTACTTC.

This clonotype occurred many times. The CDR3 region is CASSSARNTEAFF. The CDR3 DNA reads TGTGCCAGCAGCTCGGCCCGGAACACTGAAGCTTTCTTT. This chain connects TRBV7-6 to TRBJ1-1; no reliable D call. This CDR3 is built from 13 residues. Trimming shortened V by 4 bases and J by 1 base, and 7 bases separated the two germline ends. Per germline, CDR1 SGHVS and CDR2 FNYEAQ.

The genes are TRBV12-3 or TRBV12-4 and TRBJ2-2; D perhaps matches TRBD2 (6 bases). V was shortened by 6 bases and J by 4 bases, with 18 bases between the two germline ends. This CDR3 region has 16 residues. The CDR3 sequence is CASSPGGGGSTGELFF. CDR3 in DNA: TGTGCCAGCAGCCCCGGGGGTGGGGGAAGCACCGGGGAGCTGTTTTTT.

Many counts were recorded for this clonotype. V usage is TRBV5-4 and J usage is TRBJ2-4, with D possibly being TRBD2 (7 bases). CDR3 length: 14 amino acids. With 4 bases removed from V and 7 bases from J, the gap between germline ends came to 15 bases. Germline V gene lookup returns CDR1 SGHNT and CDR2 YYREEE (reference sequence). CDR3 protein: CASSPGGGQNIQYF. The CDR3, as DNA: TGTGCCAGCAGCCCGGGGGGCGGTCAGAACATTCAGTACTTC.

At least ten counts were recorded for this clonotype. The rearrangement joins TRBV7-2 to TRBJ2-1; D ambiguous. Trimming removed 5 bases from V and 8 bases from J, with 13 bases in between. There are 13 residues in the CDR3. Germline values: CDR1 SGHTA, CDR2 FQGNSA. CDR3 nucleotide sequence: TGTGCCAGCAGCCTCGGACGGTCCTATGAGCAGTTCTTC. This sequence encodes CASSLGRSYEQFF.

This sequence joins TRBV5-4 and TRBJ2-7; a weak D match, TRBD1 (6 bases). This CDR3 is built from 13 residues. CDR1 and CDR2 from the germline V gene are SGHNT and YYREEE (reference sequence). Trimming left V 0 bases short and J 6 bases short, with 10 bases between. CDR3 in amino acids: CASSLAGTSEQYF. CDR3 coding DNA: TGTGCCAGCAGCTTGGCCGGGACAAGCGAGCAGTACTTC.

For this clonotype: A much larger clonotype is one base distant, so this may be a read error. The chain recombines TRBV20-1 with TRBJ2-2; maybe TRBD1 (6 bases). CDR1 and CDR2 from the germline V gene are DFQATT and SNEGSKA (reference sequence). The CDR3 is made up of 14 amino acids. With 6 bases removed from V and 1 base from J, the gap between germline ends came to 12 bases. The CDR3 loop reads CSARSGQNTGELFF. DNA for the CDR3: TGCAGTGCCAGGTCGGGACAGAACACCGGGGAGCTGTTTTTT.

This clonotype has only a few counts. The rearrangement links TRBV12-3 or TRBV12-4 to TRBJ1-5; D uncertain. The ends were cut back, 3 bases at V and 0 bases at J, with 9 bases in the middle. The CDR3 consists of 15 residues. The CDR3: CASSLRDYSNQPQHF. The CDR3 nucleotides are TGTGCCAGCAGTTTGAGGGATTATAGCAATCAGCCCCAGCATTTT.

This clonotype was detected many times. The chain couples TRBV20-1 to TRBJ1-4; a possible D gene is TRBD1 (5 bases). CDR3 length equals 14 residues. The germline V gene has CDR1 DFQATT and CDR2 SNEGSKA (reference sequence). The V gene lost 6 bases and the J gene lost 0 bases, with 11 bases spanning the gap. The CDR3 sequence: CSAPGGATNEKLFF. The CDR3 nucleotides are TGCAGTGCCCCTGGGGGTGCAACTAATGAAAAACTGTTTTTT.